These T cell receptor beta chains were read from a single sample in a study of T-cell reconstitution after alpha-beta-depleted transplantation in children. TCRdb redid the calling of the PCR reads with MiXCR, one entry per CDR3 protein. The sample lists 280,000 or so distinct CDR3 sequences; around a tenth were seen once. Here the sequenced sample was peripheral blood, taken 180 days after TCRalphabeta/CD19-depleted stem cell transplant. Every receptor here comes from a male patient between 2 and 10 years old who had a stem cell transplant for chronic granulomatous disease, so the T cells may come from the graft donor. Both conserved end residues are part of each CDR3. The D gene is left open where the match is weak. The size field reads once, few, many or a size class.

j_call: TRBJ2-7; clone_size: many; v_call: TRBV19; d_call: .; cdr3_aa: CASGQSYEQYF; cdr3_nt: TGTGCCAGTGGACAGTCCTACGAGCAGTACTTC
j_call: TRBJ2-2; clone_size: many; v_call: TRBV30; d_call: TRBD1; cdr3_aa: CAWKPQGANTGELFF; cdr3_nt: TGTGCCTGGAAACCACAGGGGGCGAACACCGGGGAGCTGTTTTTT
j_call: TRBJ2-1; clone_size: many; v_call: TRBV12-3/TRBV12-4; d_call: TRBD2; cdr3_aa: CASSLEVAGPSYNEQFF; cdr3_nt: TGTGCCAGCAGTTTAGAGGTAGCGGGGCCCTCCTACAATGAGCAGTTCTTC
j_call: TRBJ2-7; clone_size: many; v_call: TRBV12-3/TRBV12-4; d_call: .; cdr3_aa: CASSRQSKQYF; cdr3_nt: TGTGCCAGCAGCAGACAGTCCAAGCAGTACTTC
j_call: TRBJ2-5; clone_size: many; v_call: TRBV20-1; d_call: TRBD2; cdr3_aa: CSASPLAGGPEETQYF; cdr3_nt: TGCAGTGCTAGTCCTTTAGCGGGAGGGCCTGAAGAGACCCAGTACTTC
j_call: TRBJ2-2; clone_size: many; v_call: TRBV28; d_call: TRBD2; cdr3_aa: CASTILAGVNTGELFF; cdr3_nt: TGTGCCAGCACCATACTAGCGGGAGTGAACACCGGGGAGCTGTTTTTT
j_call: TRBJ2-7; clone_size: many; v_call: TRBV20-1; d_call: .; cdr3_aa: CSARGLPAIEQYF; cdr3_nt: TGCAGTGCTAGAGGGCTCCCCGCCATCGAGCAGTACTTC
j_call: TRBJ2-5; clone_size: many; v_call: TRBV7-9; d_call: TRBD1; cdr3_aa: CASSIIAGTGQETQYF; cdr3_nt: TGTGCCAGCAGTATTATTGCCGGGACAGGTCAAGAGACCCAGTACTTC
j_call: TRBJ2-1; clone_size: many; v_call: TRBV5-1; d_call: .; cdr3_aa: CASRRTLNEQFF; cdr3_nt: TGCGCCAGCAGACGGACTCTTAATGAGCAGTTCTTC
j_call: TRBJ1-2; clone_size: few; v_call: TRBV10-3; d_call: .; cdr3_aa: CAINGGPGLYGYTF; cdr3_nt: TGTGCCATCAACGGGGGGCCGGGGCTCTATGGCTACACCTTC
j_call: TRBJ2-4; clone_size: once; v_call: TRBV12-3/TRBV12-4; d_call: .; cdr3_aa: CASCLVWDTQHLAKNIQYF; cdr3_nt: TGTGCCAGCTGTTTAGTTTGGGACACCCAGCACCTAGCCAAAAACATTCAGTACTTC
j_call: TRBJ2-1; clone_size: many; v_call: TRBV12-3/TRBV12-4; d_call: .; cdr3_aa: CASSPFGNEQFF; cdr3_nt: TGTGCCAGCAGTCCTTTCGGCAATGAGCAGTTCTTC
j_call: TRBJ1-2; clone_size: many; v_call: TRBV10-3; d_call: .; cdr3_aa: CAISGARSSNYGYTF; cdr3_nt: TGTGCCATCAGTGGGGCCCGATCCTCTAACTATGGCTACACCTTC
j_call: TRBJ1-1; clone_size: many; v_call: TRBV4-2; d_call: .; cdr3_aa: CASSQDSGRGMNTEAFF; cdr3_nt: TGTGCCAGCAGCCAAGATTCCGGGCGGGGGATGAACACTGAAGCTTTCTTT